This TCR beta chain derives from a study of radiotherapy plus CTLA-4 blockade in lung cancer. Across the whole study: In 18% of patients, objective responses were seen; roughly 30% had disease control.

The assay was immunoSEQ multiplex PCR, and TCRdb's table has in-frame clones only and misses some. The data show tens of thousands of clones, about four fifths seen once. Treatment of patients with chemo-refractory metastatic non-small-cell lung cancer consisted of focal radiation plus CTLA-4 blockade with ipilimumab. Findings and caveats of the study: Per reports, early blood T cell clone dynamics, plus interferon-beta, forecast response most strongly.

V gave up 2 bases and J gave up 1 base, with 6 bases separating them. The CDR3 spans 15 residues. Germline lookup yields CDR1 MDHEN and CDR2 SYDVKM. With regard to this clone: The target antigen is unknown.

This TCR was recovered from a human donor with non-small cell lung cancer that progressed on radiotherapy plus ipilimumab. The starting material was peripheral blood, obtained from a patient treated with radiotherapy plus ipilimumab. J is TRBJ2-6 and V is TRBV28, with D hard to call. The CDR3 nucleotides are TGTGCCAGCAGTTTACGGGCGTCTGGGGCCAACGTCCTGACTTTC. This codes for CASSLRASGANVLTF. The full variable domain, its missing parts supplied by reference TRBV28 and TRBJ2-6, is DVKVTQSSRYLVKRTGEKVFLECVQDMDHENMFWYRQDPGLGLRLIYFSYDVKMKEKGDIPEGYSVSREKKERFSLILESASTNQTSMYLCASSLRASGANVLTFGAGSRLTVL.